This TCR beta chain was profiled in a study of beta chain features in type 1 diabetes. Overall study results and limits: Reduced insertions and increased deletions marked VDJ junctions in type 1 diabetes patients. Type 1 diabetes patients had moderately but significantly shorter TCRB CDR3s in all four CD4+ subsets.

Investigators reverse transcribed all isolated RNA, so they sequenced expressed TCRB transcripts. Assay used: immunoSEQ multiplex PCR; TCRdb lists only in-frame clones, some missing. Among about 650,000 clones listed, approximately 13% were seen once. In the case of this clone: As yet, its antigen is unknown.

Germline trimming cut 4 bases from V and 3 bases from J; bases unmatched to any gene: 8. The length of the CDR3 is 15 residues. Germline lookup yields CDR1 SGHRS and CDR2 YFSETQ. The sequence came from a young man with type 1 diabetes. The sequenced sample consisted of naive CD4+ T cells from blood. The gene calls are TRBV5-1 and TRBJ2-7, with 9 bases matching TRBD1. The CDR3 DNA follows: TGCGCCAGCAGCACCGGACAGGGGATAGGCTACGAGCAGTACTTC. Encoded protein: CASSTGQGIGYEQYF.